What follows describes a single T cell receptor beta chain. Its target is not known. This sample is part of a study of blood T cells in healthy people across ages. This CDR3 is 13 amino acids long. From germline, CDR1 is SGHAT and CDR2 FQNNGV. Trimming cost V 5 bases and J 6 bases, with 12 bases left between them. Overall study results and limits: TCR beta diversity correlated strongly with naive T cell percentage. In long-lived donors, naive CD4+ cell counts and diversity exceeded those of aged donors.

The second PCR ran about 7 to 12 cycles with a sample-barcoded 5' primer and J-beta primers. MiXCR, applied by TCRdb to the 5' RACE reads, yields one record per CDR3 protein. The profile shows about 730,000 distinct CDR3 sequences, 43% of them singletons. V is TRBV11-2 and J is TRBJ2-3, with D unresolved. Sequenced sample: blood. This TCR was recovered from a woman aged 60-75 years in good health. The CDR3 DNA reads TGTGCCAGCAGCCCCAATCTTCCGGATACGCAGTATTTT. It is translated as CASSPNLPDTQYF.